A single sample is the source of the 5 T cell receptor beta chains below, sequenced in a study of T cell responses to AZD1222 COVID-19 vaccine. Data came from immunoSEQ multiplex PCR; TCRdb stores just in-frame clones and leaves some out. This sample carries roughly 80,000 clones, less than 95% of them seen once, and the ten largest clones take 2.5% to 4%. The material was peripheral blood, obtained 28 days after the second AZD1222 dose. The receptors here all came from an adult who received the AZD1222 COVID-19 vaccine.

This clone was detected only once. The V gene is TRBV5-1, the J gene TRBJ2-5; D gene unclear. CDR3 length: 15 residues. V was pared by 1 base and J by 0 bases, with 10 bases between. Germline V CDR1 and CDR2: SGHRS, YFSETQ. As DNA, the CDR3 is TGCGCCAGCAGCTTGTCAGTGGGATACCAAGAGACCCAGTACTTC. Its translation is CASSLSVGYQETQYF.

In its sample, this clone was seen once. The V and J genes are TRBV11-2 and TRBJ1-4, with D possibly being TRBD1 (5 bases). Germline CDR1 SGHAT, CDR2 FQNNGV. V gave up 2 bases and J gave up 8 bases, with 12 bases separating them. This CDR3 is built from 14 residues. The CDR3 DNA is TGTGCCAGCAGCTTAAGGACACTTGACGAAAAACTGTTTTTT. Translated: CASSLRTLDEKLFF.

The CDR3 protein is CAADSNYEQYF. The CDR3 DNA reads TGTGCTGCCGACAGTAACTACGAGCAGTACTTC. The genes are TRBV30 and TRBJ2-7, with D perhaps matching TRBD1 (5 bases). The CDR3 loop spans 11 amino acids. Germline V gene sequence: CDR1 GTSNPN, CDR2 SVGIG (reference sequence). Looking up the rest from reference TRBV30 and TRBJ2-7 gives the full variable domain: SQTIHQWPATLVQPVGSPLSLECTVEGTSNPNLYWYRQAAGRGLQLLFYSVGIGQISSEVPQNLSASRPQDRQFILSSKKLLLSDSGFYLCAADSNYEQYFGPGTRLTVT.

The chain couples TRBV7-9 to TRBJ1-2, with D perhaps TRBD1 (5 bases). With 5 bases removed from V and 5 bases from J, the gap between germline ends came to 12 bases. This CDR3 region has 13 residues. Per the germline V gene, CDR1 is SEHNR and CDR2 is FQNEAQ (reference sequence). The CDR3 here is CASSPWDLYGYTF. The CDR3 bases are TGTGCCAGCAGCCCCTGGGACTTGTATGGCTACACCTTC. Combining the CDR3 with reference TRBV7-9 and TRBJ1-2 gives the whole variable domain DTGVSQNPRHKITKRGQNVTFRCDPISEHNRLYWYRQTLGQGPEFLTYFQNEAQLEKSRLLSDRFSAERPKGSFSTLEIQRTEQGDSAMYLCASSPWDLYGYTFGSGTRLTVV.

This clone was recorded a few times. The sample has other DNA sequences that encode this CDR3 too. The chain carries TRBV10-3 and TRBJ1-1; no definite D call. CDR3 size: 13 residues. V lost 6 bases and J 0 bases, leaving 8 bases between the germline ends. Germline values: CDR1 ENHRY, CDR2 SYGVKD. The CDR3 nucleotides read TGTGCCATCAGCAGCGATCTGAACACTGAAGCTTTCTTT. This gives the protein CAISSDLNTEAFF.